These 28 T cell receptor beta chains came from one sample sequenced in a study of blood T cells in healthy people across ages. A sample-barcoded 5' primer and a J-beta primer mix were used in a second PCR of about 7 to 12 cycles. TCRdb called the 5' RACE reads again in MiXCR, with one record for every CDR3 protein. The sample lists about a million distinct CDR3 sequences; approximately 50% were seen once. The sample taken for sequencing was blood. The receptors were sampled from a woman aged 55 to 70 in good health.

J is TRBJ2-5 and V is TRBV5-1, with D possibly being TRBD2 (5 bases). Between the trimmed V and J ends, which lost 2 bases and 5 bases, there was a span of 13 bases. This CDR3 contains 14 residues. Germline V gene data show CDR1 as SGHRS and CDR2 as YFSETQ. The CDR3 here is CASSFDTPGETQYF. The CDR3 bases are TGCGCCAGCAGCTTTGACACACCGGGGGAGACCCAGTACTTC.

The chain joins TRBV19 to TRBJ2-7, with D possibly TRBD1 on 6 matching bases. The CDR3 extends over 13 amino acids. From germline, CDR1 is LNHDA and CDR2 SQIVND (reference sequence). Trimming shortened V by 8 bases and J by 5 bases, and 16 bases separated the two germline ends. The CDR3 is CASEDRRTHEQYF. The CDR3 nucleotides are TGTGCCAGTGAGGACAGACGAACCCACGAGCAGTACTTC.

This clonotype was seen more than once but under ten times. The chain recombines TRBV20-1 with TRBJ2-1, with no clear D. Trimming stripped 0 bases from V and 6 bases from J, with 15 bases between. Germline loops: CDR1 DFQATT, CDR2 SNEGSKA (reference sequence). The CDR3 sequence is 15 residues long. The DNA of the CDR3 is TGCAGTGCTAGAGATCGGTCGAGAGGCGGCAATGAGCAGTTCTTC. Translation: CSARDRSRGGNEQFF.

Comment on this clonotype: Mismatch with germline at one junction end may stem from a read error. This rearrangement joins TRBV3-1 to TRBJ2-7; possibly TRBD1 for D (6 bases). There are 17 residues in the CDR3. Germline CDR1 reads LGHDT; CDR2 reads YNNKEL (reference sequence). CDR3 in amino acids: CASSQEASGDPPYEQYF. The CDR3 DNA follows: TGTGCTAGCAGCCAAGAGGCCTCAGGGGACCCCCCCTACGAGCAGTACTTC.

A few counts support this clonotype. The CDR3, as DNA: TGCGCCAGCAGCCAAATTACTCCTCAGAGCTCCTACGAGCAGTACTTC. This translates into CASSQITPQSSYEQYF. This rearrangement joins TRBV4-1 to TRBJ2-7; D ambiguous. The V end lost 2 bases, the J end lost 0 bases, and 14 bases lay between the germline ends. The CDR3 sequence is 16 residues long. CDR1 is MGHRA, CDR2 YSYEKL, per germline.

The chain joins TRBV4-1 to TRBJ2-1, with D maybe TRBD2 (5 bases). CDR1 is MGHRA, CDR2 YSYEKL, per germline. The CDR3 is 12 residues long. The ends were cut back, 4 bases at V and 10 bases at J, with 11 bases in the middle. This chain's CDR3 is CASSPGLFEQFF. CDR3 in DNA: TGCGCCAGCAGCCCAGGACTTTTCGAGCAGTTCTTC.

The chain uses TRBV20-1 and TRBJ2-3; TRBD2 is a possible D gene (5 bases). Trimming shortened V by 7 bases and J by 4 bases, and 18 bases separated the two germline ends. Per the germline V gene, CDR1 is DFQATT and CDR2 is SNEGSKA (reference sequence). This CDR3 spans 14 amino acids. The chain's CDR3 is CSVFQRFFPDTQYF. DNA of the CDR3: TGCAGTGTGTTCCAGCGGTTCTTCCCAGATACGCAGTATTTT.

The chain has TRBV24-1 and TRBJ2-6; TRBD1 or TRBD2 may be the D gene (5 bases each). The V gene's germline CDR1 is KGHDR and CDR2 SFDVKD. Trimming shortened V by 6 bases and J by 0 bases, and 8 bases separated the two germline ends. The CDR3 totals 15 residues. DNA for the CDR3: TGTGCCACCAGTCTTGGGACCTCTGGGGCCAACGTCCTGACTTTC. Its protein product is CATSLGTSGANVLTF.

This clonotype was seen only a few times. J is TRBJ2-7 and V is TRBV20-1, with 10 bases that match TRBD2. Looked up from germline, CDR1 is DFQATT and CDR2 is SNEGSKA (reference sequence). Unmatched junction bases numbered 11, after V lost 5 bases and J lost 7 bases. The CDR3 has 14 residues. CDR3 in amino acids: CSARRTSGYNEQYF. CDR3 sequence (DNA): TGCAGTGCTCGTAGGACTAGCGGCTACAATGAGCAGTACTTC.

This clonotype occurred many times. The junction departs from the called germline gene at one end, perhaps through a read error. This chain uses TRBV4-1 with TRBJ2-3; 7 nucleotides line up with TRBD2. The CDR3 consists of 14 residues. CDR1 is MGHRA, CDR2 YSYEKL, per germline. DNA of the CDR3: TGTGCCAGCAGTCAAGGACTAGGCACAGATACGCAGTATTTT. Its translation: CASSQGLGTDTQYF.

This clonotype has more than one count but fewer than ten. The V and J genes are TRBV11-2 and TRBJ2-7; 7 nucleotides line up with TRBD1. Per germline, CDR1 SGHAT and CDR2 FQNNGV. The V segment lost 6 bases and the J segment 7 bases; nucleotides outside the gene matches: 12. CDR3 length equals 14 residues. CDR3 sequence reads: CASRLTGPFSEQYF. The CDR3 DNA reads TGTGCCAGCAGACTGACAGGGCCATTCTCGGAGCAGTACTTC.

The V call is TRBV3-1, the J call TRBJ2-7; 9 positions match TRBD1. The CDR3 contains 16 residues. Germline CDR1 reads LGHDT; CDR2 reads YNNKEL (reference sequence). The trim removed 1 base at V and 2 bases at J, leaving 6 bases unmatched. The CDR3 protein is CASSQVDRDRAYEQYF. In DNA, the CDR3 is TGTGCCAGCAGCCAAGTAGACCGGGACAGGGCCTACGAGCAGTACTTC.

This clonotype was seen more than once but under ten times. The chain is built from TRBV21-1 and TRBJ2-5; the DNA was not compared with TRBD2, the D call given in the table. TRBV21-1 counts as a pseudogene. The CDR3 contains 15 residues. The CDR3: CASSWARRAQETQYF. The CDR3 DNA reads TGTGCCAGCAGCTGGGCCCGCAGGGCCCAAGAGACCCAGTACTTC.

This clonotype was seen a single time. The CDR3 DNA follows: TGCGCCAGCAGCTTGGAGGGGACAGGGAATGAAAAACTGTTTTTT. It codes for CASSLEGTGNEKLFF. This chain joins TRBV5-1 and TRBJ1-4; 9 bases line up with TRBD1. The ends lost 0 bases at V and 5 bases at J; junction bases unmatched: 2. This CDR3 spans 15 amino acids. CDR1 and CDR2 (germline): SGHRS, YFSETQ.

In this sample, this clonotype turned up once. The chain joins TRBV5-1 to TRBJ2-3; no clear D. Germline lookup yields CDR1 SGHRS and CDR2 YFSETQ. This CDR3 comprises 12 residues. V was clipped by 5 bases and J by 2 bases, with 6 bases between them. In nucleotides, the CDR3 is TGCGCCAGCAGGGTGTACACAGATACGCAGTATTTT. This gives the protein CASRVYTDTQYF.

V and J are TRBV2 and TRBJ2-7; 7 nucleotides align to TRBD1. The germline V gene encodes CDR1 SNHLY and CDR2 FYNNEI. The trim removed 5 bases at V and 2 bases at J, leaving 21 bases unmatched. The length of the CDR3 is 19 residues. CDR3 region: CASSYPVGQTLGRPYEQYF. The CDR3 region has the DNA TGTGCCAGCAGTTATCCGGTGGGACAGACCCTAGGTAGGCCCTACGAGCAGTACTTC.

This clonotype was counted a single time. V and J are TRBV20-1 and TRBJ2-7; a weak D match, TRBD2 (6 bases). The V end lost 8 bases, the J end lost 3 bases, and 20 bases lay between the germline ends. CDR3 size: 14 residues. Germline assignment: CDR1 DFQATT and CDR2 SNEGSKA (reference sequence). The DNA for the CDR3 is TGCAGTACGTCCCGCGGGACGCTATACTACGAGCAGTACTTC. Protein sequence: CSTSRGTLYYEQYF.

This clonotype was observed a few times. The rearrangement uses TRBV28 and TRBJ2-1; D not resolved. Trimming took off 4 bases at V and 6 bases at J, with 10 bases between the two ends. This CDR3 is 13 amino acids long. Per the germline V gene, CDR1 is MDHEN and CDR2 is SYDVKM. In nucleotides, the CDR3 is TGTGCCAGCAGTTCACTACCCCTCAATGAGCAGTTCTTC. Its protein is CASSSLPLNEQFF.

This clonotype has at least ten counts. This chain uses TRBV6-2 or TRBV6-3 with TRBJ2-5; D not certain. Trimming took off 6 bases at V and 1 base at J, with 6 bases between the two ends. The CDR3 has 12 amino acids. The germline gives CDR1 MNHEY, CDR2 SVGEGT. CDR3 sequence: CASRGFQETQYF. The CDR3 DNA sequence: TGTGCCAGCAGGGGCTTCCAAGAGACCCAGTACTTC.

CDR3 coding DNA: TGCGCCAGCAGCTTGGAGGGACAGGAAGAGTTGGGCACAGATACGCAGTATTTT. As protein: CASSLEGQEELGTDTQYF. This chain joins TRBV5-1 and TRBJ2-3, with 8 bases identical to TRBD1. CDR3 size: 18 residues. Germline CDR1 is SGHRS and CDR2 is YFSETQ. With 0 bases clipped from V and 1 base from J, the junction kept 10 bases outside the gene matches.

Remarks on this clonotype: Compared with germline, one end of the junction differs, possibly owing to a read error. The gene calls are TRBV4-2 and TRBJ2-3; 8 positions match TRBD2. This CDR3 contains 16 residues. Per the germline V gene, CDR1 is LGHNA and CDR2 is YNFKEQ. CDR3 amino acids: CANSHVAGRRTDTQYF. The CDR3 region has the DNA TGTGCCAACAGCCACGTAGCGGGAAGGCGCACAGATACGCAGTATTTT.

The genes are TRBV20-1 and TRBJ2-5; 7 nucleotides line up with TRBD2. CDR3 length equals 15 residues. The trim removed 6 bases at V and 1 base at J, leaving 11 bases unmatched. Germline assignment: CDR1 DFQATT and CDR2 SNEGSKA (reference sequence). CDR3 loop: CSARGERLIQETQYF. CDR3 coding DNA: TGCAGTGCCCGGGGGGAGCGTCTCATCCAAGAGACCCAGTACTTC.

A few counts support this clonotype. The V and J genes are TRBV2 and TRBJ2-7, with a possible D match to TRBD1 (5 bases). The CDR3 spans 13 residues. Trimming pared 6 bases from V and 3 bases from J, leaving 12 bases between. Germline CDR1 reads SNHLY; CDR2 reads FYNNEI. CDR3 DNA: TGTGCCAGCAGAGGGGTGGAAAACTACGAGCAGTACTTC. Protein: CASRGVENYEQYF.

The chain uses TRBV20-1 and TRBJ2-1, with D possibly TRBD2 on 6 matching bases. CDR1 is DFQATT and CDR2 is SNEGSKA in the germline V gene (reference sequence). The CDR3 runs 16 residues. V was cut by 0 bases and J by 4 bases, with 16 bases left in between. The CDR3: CSAREGGRERYNEQFF. CDR3 nucleotides: TGCAGTGCTAGAGAGGGGGGAAGGGAGCGATACAATGAGCAGTTCTTC.

Only a few counts were recorded for this clonotype. The rearrangement links TRBV6-6 to TRBJ2-4, with 7 nucleotides matching TRBD2. TRBJ2-7 explains the end of the DNA better; the J call may be wrong. Germline V gene data show CDR1 as MNHNY and CDR2 as SVGAGI (reference sequence). There are 14 residues in the CDR3. CDR3 in amino acids: CASRQAGVGYEQYF. The CDR3 bases are TGTGCCAGCAGGCAGGCGGGAGTTGGATACGAGCAGTACTTC.

In its sample, this clonotype was seen a few times. J is TRBJ2-3 and V is TRBV6-5, with D possibly being TRBD2 (6 bases). CDR3 size: 16 residues. Germline CDR1 is MNHEY and CDR2 is SVGAGI. Trimming removed 2 bases from V and 2 bases from J, with 14 bases in between. Written as DNA, the CDR3 is TGTGCCAGCAGTTACCGAGGAGGGGAACCCACAGATACGCAGTATTTT. The encoded protein is CASSYRGGEPTDTQYF.

At least ten counts were recorded for this clonotype. The CDR3 here is CASSTRRTQYF. The DNA of the CDR3 is TGTGCCAGCAGCACCCGGAGGACGCAGTATTTT. This chain links TRBV7-2 with TRBJ2-3; perhaps TRBD2 as D (5 bases). This CDR3 comprises 11 residues. The germline V gene has CDR1 SGHTA and CDR2 FQGNSA. V was shortened by 5 bases and J by 9 bases, with 9 bases between the two germline ends. Looking up the rest from reference TRBV7-2 and TRBJ2-3 gives the full variable domain: GAGVSQSPSNKVTEKGKDVELRCDPISGHTALYWYRQSLGQGLEFLIYFQGNSAPDKSGLPSDRFSAERTGGSVSTLTIQRTQQEDSAVYLCASSTRRTQYFGPGTRLTVL.

The chain links TRBV7-9 to TRBJ1-5, with 7 bases matching TRBD1. This CDR3 is built from 15 residues. V gave up 6 bases and J gave up 4 bases; unmatched junction bases: 9. In germline, CDR1 is SEHNR, CDR2 FQNEAQ (reference sequence). The DNA of the CDR3 is TGTGCCAGCAGACCCGACAGGGCCGGGAATCAGCCCCAGCATTTT. Encoded protein: CASRPDRAGNQPQHF.